Listed here are 8 T cell receptor beta chains from one sample, sequenced in a study of T cells after yellow fever vaccination. MiXCR, applied by TCRdb to the 5' RACE reads, yields one record per CDR3 protein. The sample yields tens of thousands of distinct CDR3 sequences, approximately 4.5% seen once. The sequences come from PBMCs, either bulk or a sorted T-cell subset (CD4+, CD8+, memory, or dextramer-sorted; not recorded which), collected on the day of the yellow fever booster vaccination. These receptors were taken from a man in his late teens or twenties who received the YFV17D yellow fever vaccine.

This clonotype is medium-sized (0.01 to 0.1%) by share. The chain combines TRBV20-1 with TRBJ2-3; TRBD1 matches 9 bases. The CDR3 spans 13 residues. Germline V lookup: CDR1 DFQATT, CDR2 SNEGSKA (reference sequence). V dropped 1 base and J dropped 4; count of bases not matched to a gene: 0. CDR3 nucleotides: TGCAGTGCTAGAGGGGACAGGGCAGATACGCAGTATTTT. It yields the protein CSARGDRADTQYF.

Ten or more counts support this clonotype. The chain recombines TRBV9 with TRBJ2-1; 9 bases are shared with TRBD2. Germline lookup yields CDR1 SGDLS and CDR2 YYNGEE. This CDR3 is 15 amino acids long. V shed 1 base and J 8 bases; nucleotides not matched to a gene: 7. In DNA form, the CDR3 reads TGTGCCAGCAGCGTAACCGGGACTAGCCCCGATGAGCAGTTCTTC. Translating gives CASSVTGTSPDEQFF.

In this sample, this clonotype turned up many times. The CDR3 loop is CSVRDNYEQYF. DNA for the CDR3: TGCAGCGTACGCGATAACTACGAGCAGTACTTC. The genes are TRBV29-1 and TRBJ2-7, with unresolved D. The CDR3 loop spans 11 amino acids. Germline-derived CDR1 and CDR2 are SQVTM and ANQGSEA. The V and J ends lost 6 bases and 3 bases respectively, with 9 bases between them.

This clonotype showed up many times. CDR3 loop: CASSLFPAGVPSGANVLTF. In DNA, the CDR3 is TGTGCCAGCAGCCTCTTCCCAGCGGGGGTTCCCTCTGGGGCCAACGTCCTGACTTTC. The V call is TRBV6-5, the J call TRBJ2-6, with 8 bases that match TRBD2. The CDR3 spans 19 residues. CDR1 is MNHEY, CDR2 SVGAGI, per germline. Trimming took 6 bases from V and 0 from J; bases not matched to a gene: 13.

Ten or more counts support this clonotype. The chain carries TRBV24-1 and TRBJ2-2, with no clear D. Germline loops: CDR1 KGHDR, CDR2 SFDVKD. Trimming shortened V by 12 bases and J by 3 bases, and 13 bases separated the two germline ends. There are 13 residues in the CDR3. Here the CDR3 reads CAVRETYTGELFF. Written as DNA, the CDR3 is TGTGCCGTAAGAGAAACTTACACCGGGGAGCTGTTTTTT.

The sample holds many counts of this clonotype. The chain combines TRBV6-2 or TRBV6-3 with TRBJ2-1, with unresolved D. V lost 2 bases and J lost 5, with 7 bases in between. CDR3 length: 13 residues. Germline V CDR1 and CDR2: MNHEY, SVGEGT. In nucleotides, the CDR3 is TGTGCCAGCAGTTACAGGGAAAACAATGAGCAGTTCTTC. Its translation: CASSYRENNEQFF.

This clonotype was detected ten times or more. The chain uses TRBV5-1 and TRBJ2-5; tentatively, D is TRBD2 (6 bases). Trimming pared 7 bases from V and 4 bases from J, leaving 20 bases between. Germline V lookup: CDR1 SGHRS, CDR2 YFSETQ. This CDR3 is built from 15 residues. The CDR3 sequence: CASSDYIREAETQYF. As DNA, the CDR3 is TGCGCCAGCTCTGATTATATCAGGGAGGCAGAGACCCAGTACTTC.

This clonotype was counted at least ten times. The J gene is TRBJ1-1, the V gene TRBV18; D gene uncertain. The CDR3 length is 11 residues. V was pared by 2 bases and J by 3 bases, with 1 base between. Germline-derived CDR1 and CDR2 are KGHSH and LQKENI. The CDR3 is CASSPDTEAFF. The CDR3 DNA sequence: TGTGCCAGCTCACCAGACACTGAAGCTTTCTTT.